Given below is one T cell receptor beta chain in context. Its matching antigen is unknown. These data come from a study of chemoradiotherapy in HPV16-positive cancers. Study context: Functional T-cell assays on a couple of HPV16-positive patients' cells defined candidate HPV-specific clones and common TCR motifs. Study outcomes and limitations: In HPV16-positive patients, HPV-responsive T-cell expansion tracked better recurrence-free survival.

Some clones are missing from TCRdb's copy, which holds only in-frame ones; the method was immunoSEQ multiplex PCR. This table has 15,000 to 20,000 clones, roughly 80% appearing once. V lost 3 bases and J lost 2, with 13 bases in between. The CDR3 runs to 16 residues. CDR1 is LGHNA and CDR2 is YSLEER in the germline V gene. The source material was blood, sampled from a patient who underwent chemoradiotherapy. The TCR originated in a human donor with HPV-associated anogenital cancer. This chain joins TRBV4-3 and TRBJ2-2; possibly TRBD2 for D (7 bases). The CDR3 nucleotides are TGCGCCAGCAGCCAGGGAGGGGGGTCCAACACCGGGGAGCTGTTTTTT. This codes for CASSQGGGSNTGELFF.